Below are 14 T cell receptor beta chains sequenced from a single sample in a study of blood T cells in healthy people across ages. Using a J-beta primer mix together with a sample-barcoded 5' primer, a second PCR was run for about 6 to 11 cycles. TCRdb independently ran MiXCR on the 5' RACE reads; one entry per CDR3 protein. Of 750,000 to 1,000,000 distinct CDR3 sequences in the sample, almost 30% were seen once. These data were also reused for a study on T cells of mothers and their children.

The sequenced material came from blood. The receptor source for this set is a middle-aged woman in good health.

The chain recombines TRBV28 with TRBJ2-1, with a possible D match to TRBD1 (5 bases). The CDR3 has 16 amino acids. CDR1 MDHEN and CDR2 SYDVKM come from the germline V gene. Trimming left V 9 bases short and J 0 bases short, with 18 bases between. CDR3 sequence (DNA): TGTGCCAGTTCCCCCCTCAGGGTTAGCTCCTACAATGAGCAGTTCTTC. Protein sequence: CASSPLRVSSYNEQFF.

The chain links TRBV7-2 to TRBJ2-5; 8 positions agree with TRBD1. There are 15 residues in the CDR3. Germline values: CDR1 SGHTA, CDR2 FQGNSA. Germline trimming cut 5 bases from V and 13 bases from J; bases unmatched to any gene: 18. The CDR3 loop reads CASSPDPGTGTIMYF. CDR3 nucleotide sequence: TGTGCCAGCAGCCCAGATCCCGGGACAGGAACCATAATGTACTTC.

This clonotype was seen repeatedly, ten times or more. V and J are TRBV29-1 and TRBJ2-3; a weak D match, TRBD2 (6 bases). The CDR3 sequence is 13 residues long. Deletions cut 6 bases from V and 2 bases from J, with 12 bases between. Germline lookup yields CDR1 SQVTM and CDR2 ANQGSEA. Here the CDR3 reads CSVGTDFTDTQYF. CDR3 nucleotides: TGCAGCGTCGGGACTGATTTCACAGATACGCAGTATTTT.

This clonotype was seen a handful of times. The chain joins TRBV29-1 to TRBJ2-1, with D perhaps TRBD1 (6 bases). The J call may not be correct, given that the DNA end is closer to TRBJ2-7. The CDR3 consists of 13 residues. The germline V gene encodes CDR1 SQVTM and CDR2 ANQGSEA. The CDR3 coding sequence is TGCAGCGTTAGCAGGGGTTTCTACAATGAGCAGTACTTC. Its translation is CSVSRGFYNEQYF.

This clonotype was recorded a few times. In DNA, the CDR3 is TGTGCCAGCAGTTTTTTCGGTGACCTTCTTTACAATGAGCAGTTCTTC. Its translation: CASSFFGDLLYNEQFF. The V call is TRBV28, the J call TRBJ2-1; unclear D gene. The germline V gene has CDR1 MDHEN and CDR2 SYDVKM. Trimming cost V 3 bases and J 4 bases, with 16 bases left between them. The CDR3 has 16 residues.

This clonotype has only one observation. CDR3 coding DNA: TGTGCCAGCAGCACATGGTTGGGCTCCTACAATGAGCAGTTCTTC. Protein product: CASSTWLGSYNEQFF. V is TRBV11-2 and J is TRBJ2-1; D not certain. The CDR3 contains 15 residues. Trimming removed 5 bases at V and 0 bases at J, with 11 bases between. Germline CDR1 is SGHAT and CDR2 is FQNNGV.

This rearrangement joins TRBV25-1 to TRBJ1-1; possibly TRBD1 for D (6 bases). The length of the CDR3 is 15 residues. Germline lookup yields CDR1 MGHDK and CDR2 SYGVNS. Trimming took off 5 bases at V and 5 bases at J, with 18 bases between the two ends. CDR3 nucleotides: TGTGCCAGCAGTATCCCCTCGGGGGGGCGTACTGAAGCTTTCTTT. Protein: CASSIPSGGRTEAFF.

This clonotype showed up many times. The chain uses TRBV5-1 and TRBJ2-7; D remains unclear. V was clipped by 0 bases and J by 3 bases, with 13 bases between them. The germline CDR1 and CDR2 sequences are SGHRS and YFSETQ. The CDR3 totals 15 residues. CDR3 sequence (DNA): TGCGCCAGCAGCTTGGAAGACGTAAGATTCTACGAGCAGTACTTC. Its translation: CASSLEDVRFYEQYF.

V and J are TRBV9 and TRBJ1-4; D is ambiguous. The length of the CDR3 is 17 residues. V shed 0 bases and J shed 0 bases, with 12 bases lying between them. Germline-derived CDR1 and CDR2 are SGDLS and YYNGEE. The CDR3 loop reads CASSVGSSFATNEKLFF. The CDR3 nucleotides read TGTGCCAGCAGCGTAGGTTCCTCATTTGCAACTAATGAAAAACTGTTTTTT.

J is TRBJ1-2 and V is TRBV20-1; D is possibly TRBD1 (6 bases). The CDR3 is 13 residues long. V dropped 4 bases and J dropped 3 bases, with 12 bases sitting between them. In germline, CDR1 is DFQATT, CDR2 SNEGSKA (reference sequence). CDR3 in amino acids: CSATEGGDYGYTF. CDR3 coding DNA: TGCAGTGCTACCGAGGGGGGGGACTATGGCTACACCTTC.

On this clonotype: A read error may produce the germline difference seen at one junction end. The CDR3 spells CATRRDLRQGRSGSPLHF. As DNA, the CDR3 is TGTGCCACCAGGAGAGACCTCCGGCAGGGTAGGAGCGGGTCACCCCTCCACTTT. This chain joins TRBV15 and TRBJ1-6; weak D call: TRBD1 (5 bases). CDR3 length equals 18 residues. Germline loops: CDR1 LNHNV, CDR2 YYDKDF (reference sequence).

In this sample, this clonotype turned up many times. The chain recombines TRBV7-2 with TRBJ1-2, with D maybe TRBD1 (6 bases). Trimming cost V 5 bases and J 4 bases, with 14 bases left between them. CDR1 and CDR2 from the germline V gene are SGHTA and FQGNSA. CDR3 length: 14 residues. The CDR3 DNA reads TGTGCCAGCAGCCACGGGGGGGCTCTCTATGGCTACACCTTC. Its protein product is CASSHGGALYGYTF.

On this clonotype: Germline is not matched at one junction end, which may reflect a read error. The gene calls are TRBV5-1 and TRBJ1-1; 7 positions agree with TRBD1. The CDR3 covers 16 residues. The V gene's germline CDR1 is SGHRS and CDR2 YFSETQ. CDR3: CASSRGGTSSNTEPFF. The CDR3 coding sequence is TGCGCCAGCAGCCGAGGGGGCACATCCTCGAACACTGAACCTTTCTTT.

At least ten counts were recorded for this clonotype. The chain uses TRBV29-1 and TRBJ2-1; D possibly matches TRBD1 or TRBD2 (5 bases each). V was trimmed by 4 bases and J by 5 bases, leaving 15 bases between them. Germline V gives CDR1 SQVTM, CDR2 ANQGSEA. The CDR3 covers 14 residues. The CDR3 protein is CSVAFGGVDNEQFF. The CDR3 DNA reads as TGCAGCGTTGCCTTTGGGGGTGTGGACAATGAGCAGTTCTTC.